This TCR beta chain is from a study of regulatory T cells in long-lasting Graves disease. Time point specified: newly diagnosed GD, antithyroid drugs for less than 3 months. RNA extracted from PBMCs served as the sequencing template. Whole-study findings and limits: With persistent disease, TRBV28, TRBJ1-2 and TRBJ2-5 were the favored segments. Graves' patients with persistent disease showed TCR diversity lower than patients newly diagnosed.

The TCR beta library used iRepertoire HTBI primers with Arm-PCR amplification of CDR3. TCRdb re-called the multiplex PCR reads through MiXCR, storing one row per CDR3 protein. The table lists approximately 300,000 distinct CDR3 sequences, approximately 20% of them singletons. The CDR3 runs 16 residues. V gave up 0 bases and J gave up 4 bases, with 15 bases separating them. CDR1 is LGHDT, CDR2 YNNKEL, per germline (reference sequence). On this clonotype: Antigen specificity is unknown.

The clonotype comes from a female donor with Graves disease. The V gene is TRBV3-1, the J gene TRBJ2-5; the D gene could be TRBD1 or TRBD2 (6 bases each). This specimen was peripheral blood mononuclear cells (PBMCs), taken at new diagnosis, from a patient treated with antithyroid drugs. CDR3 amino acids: CASSQESRGRAETQYF. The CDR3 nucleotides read TGTGCCAGCAGCCAAGAGAGTCGGGGGCGAGCAGAGACCCAGTACTTC.